This TCR beta chain was sequenced during a study of T cell changes during pregnancy in multiple sclerosis. The table came from immunoSEQ multiplex PCR; TCRdb's copy has only in-frame clones and leaves some out. Here the sample spans about 38,000 clones, roughly 91% being singletons. Germline values: CDR1 GTSNPN, CDR2 SVGIG (reference sequence). CDR3 size: 14 residues. The V end was cut by 0 bases, the J end by 0 bases, with 8 bases between. This clone was detected only once. The V and J genes are TRBV30 and TRBJ1-2; no definite D call. This sample comprised CD8+ T cells from peripheral blood mononuclear cells, obtained in the third trimester of pregnancy. The sequence was obtained from a female donor with multiple sclerosis, enrolled in a pregnancy study. The CDR3 DNA follows: TGTGCCTGGAGTGTCTGGGGAGCTAACTATGGCTACACCTTC. Protein product: CAWSVWGANYGYTF.